A few counts support the clone carrying this TCR beta chain. Antigen specificity is unknown. A junction boundary mismatches the germline segment, possibly from a read error. The isolated RNA, all of it, was reverse transcribed, so expressed TCRB transcripts were what got sequenced. Read counts averaged around 4 million for samples of naive, central memory and regulatory T cells. Assay used: immunoSEQ multiplex PCR; TCRdb lists only in-frame clones, some missing. The sample yields under 400,000 clones, 13% to 15% seen once. The sample belongs to a study of beta chain features in type 1 diabetes. Study-wide findings and caveats: Compared with healthy donors, patients appeared to share more similar naive, central memory and regulatory TCRB repertoires. Cells that show high TCR expression could be over-represented by cDNA sequencing. Type 1 diabetes patients showed fewer insertions and more deletions at VDJ junctions.

The TCR originated in a man younger than 40 in good health. The material sequenced was central memory CD4+ T cells from blood.

In DNA, the CDR3 is TGTGCCAGCAGTTACAGGAAGGGGGTAGCCTACGAGCAGTACTTC. As protein: CASSYRKGVAYEQYF. This chain uses TRBV10-3 with TRBJ2-7; perhaps TRBD1 as D (6 bases). CDR3 length: 15 residues. Germline values: CDR1 ENHRY, CDR2 SYGVKD.